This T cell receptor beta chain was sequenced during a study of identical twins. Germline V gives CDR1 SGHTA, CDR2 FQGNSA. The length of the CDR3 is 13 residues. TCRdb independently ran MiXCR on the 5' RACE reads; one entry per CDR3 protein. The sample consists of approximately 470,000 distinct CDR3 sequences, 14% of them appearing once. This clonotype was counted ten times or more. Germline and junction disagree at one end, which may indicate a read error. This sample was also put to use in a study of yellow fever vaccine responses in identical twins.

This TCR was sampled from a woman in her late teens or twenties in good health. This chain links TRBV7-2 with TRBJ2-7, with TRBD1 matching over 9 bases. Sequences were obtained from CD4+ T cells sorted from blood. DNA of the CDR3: TGTGCCAGCAGCTTAGATGTGACGGGACAGGGCGACTTC. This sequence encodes CASSLDVTGQGDF.